The source of this TCR beta chain is a study of blood T cell repertoires in COVID-19. Study context: The United States, Italy and Spain provided the acute and convalescent COVID-19 samples. Nucleic acid was either cDNA or gDNA, and it came from T cells, B-cell-depleted T cells, or PBMCs.

Authors' analysis steps: Amplification of reference gene primers provided the estimated nucleated cell counts. Sequencing was performed with immunoSEQ multiplex PCR; in TCRdb, only in-frame clones are kept and a portion is missing. The V and J calls and the clone size are those of that table, but D and trimming were determined from the DNA. Among about 180,000 clones, about 86% were seen once, and the ten largest hold roughly 9.1%. Germline V CDR1 and CDR2: SGHAT, FQNNGV. This CDR3 has 15 residues. The V and J ends lost 5 bases and 7 bases, in that order; junction bases with no gene match: 6. This TCR came from a man in his forties or fifties with active or convalescent COVID-19. Sequencing input: peripheral blood. The rearrangement links TRBV11-2 to TRBJ1-6, with 9 bases lining up with TRBD1. The CDR3: CASSPPGQGNSPLHF. The DNA of the CDR3 is TGTGCCAGCAGCCCCCCGGGACAGGGCAATTCACCCCTCCACTTT.